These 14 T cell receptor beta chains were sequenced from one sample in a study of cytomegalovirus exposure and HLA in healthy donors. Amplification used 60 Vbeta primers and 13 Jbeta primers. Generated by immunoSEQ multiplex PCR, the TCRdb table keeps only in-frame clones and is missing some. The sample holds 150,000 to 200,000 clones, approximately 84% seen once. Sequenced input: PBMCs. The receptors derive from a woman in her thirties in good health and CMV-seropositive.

For the CDR3, the DNA is TGCGCCAGCAGCTCCGGCGGGAGAGGGGAGCTGTTTTTT. Translation gives CASSSGGRGELFF. V usage is TRBV5-1 and J usage is TRBJ2-2, with 7 positions matching TRBD2. With V trimmed by 3 bases and J by 8 bases, 4 bases remained unmatched. Germline CDR1 reads SGHRS; CDR2 reads YFSETQ. The CDR3 runs to 13 residues.

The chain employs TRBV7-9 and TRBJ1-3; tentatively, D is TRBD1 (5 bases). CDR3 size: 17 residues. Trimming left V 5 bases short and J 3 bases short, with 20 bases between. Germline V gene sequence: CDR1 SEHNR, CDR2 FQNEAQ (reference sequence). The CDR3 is CASSQLDQGWLGNTIYF. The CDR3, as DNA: TGTGCCAGCAGCCAACTCGACCAGGGTTGGCTTGGAAACACCATATATTTT. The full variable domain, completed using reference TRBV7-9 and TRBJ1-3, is DTGVSQNPRHKITKRGQNVTFRCDPISEHNRLYWYRQTLGQGPEFLTYFQNEAQLEKSRLLSDRFSAERPKGSFSTLEIQRTEQGDSAMYLCASSQLDQGWLGNTIYFGEGSWLTVV.

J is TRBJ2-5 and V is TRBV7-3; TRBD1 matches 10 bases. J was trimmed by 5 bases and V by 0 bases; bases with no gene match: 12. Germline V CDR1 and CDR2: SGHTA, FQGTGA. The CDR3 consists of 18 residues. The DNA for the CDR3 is TGTGCCAGCAGCTTAACCCGAGGTAGGGGACAGGGGACGGAGACCCAGTACTTC. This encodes CASSLTRGRGQGTETQYF.

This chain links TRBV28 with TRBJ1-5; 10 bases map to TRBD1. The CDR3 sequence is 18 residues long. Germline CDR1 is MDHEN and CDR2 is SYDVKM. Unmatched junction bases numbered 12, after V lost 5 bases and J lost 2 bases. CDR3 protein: CASSLVGQGFHGNQPQHF. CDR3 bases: TGTGCCAGCAGTCTCGTGGGACAGGGGTTTCATGGCAATCAGCCCCAGCATTTT.

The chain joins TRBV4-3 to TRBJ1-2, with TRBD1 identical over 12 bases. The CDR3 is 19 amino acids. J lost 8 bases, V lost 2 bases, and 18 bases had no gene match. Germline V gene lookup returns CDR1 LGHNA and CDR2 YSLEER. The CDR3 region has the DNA TGCGCCAGCAGCCAACGCTTCTCCGGGACAGGGGGCGCATCTGGCGGCTACACCTTC. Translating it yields CASSQRFSGTGGASGGYTF.

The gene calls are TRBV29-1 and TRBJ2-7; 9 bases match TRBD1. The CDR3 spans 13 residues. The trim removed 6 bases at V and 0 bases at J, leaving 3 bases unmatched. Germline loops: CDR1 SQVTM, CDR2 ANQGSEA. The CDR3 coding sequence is TGCAGCGTACGGGACAGGGACTCCTACGAGCAGTACTTC. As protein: CSVRDRDSYEQYF.

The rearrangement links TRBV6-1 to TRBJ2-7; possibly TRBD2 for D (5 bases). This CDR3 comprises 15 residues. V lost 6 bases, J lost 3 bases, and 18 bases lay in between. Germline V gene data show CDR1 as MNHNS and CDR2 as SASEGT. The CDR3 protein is CASSLDSTSYYEQYF. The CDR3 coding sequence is TGTGCCAGCAGCCTGGACTCAACGTCATACTACGAGCAGTACTTC.

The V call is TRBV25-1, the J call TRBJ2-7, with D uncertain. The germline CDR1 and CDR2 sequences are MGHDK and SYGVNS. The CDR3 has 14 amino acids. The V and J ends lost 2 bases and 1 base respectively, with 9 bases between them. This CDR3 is CASSEQGRSYEQYF. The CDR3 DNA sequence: TGTGCCAGCAGTGAACAAGGCAGGTCCTACGAGCAGTACTTC.

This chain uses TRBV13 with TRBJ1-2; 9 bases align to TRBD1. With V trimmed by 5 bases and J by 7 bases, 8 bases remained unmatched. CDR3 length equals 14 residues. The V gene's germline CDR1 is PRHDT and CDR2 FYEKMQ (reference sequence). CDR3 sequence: CASSIQQGAGGYTF. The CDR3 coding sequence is TGTGCCAGCAGCATCCAACAGGGGGCGGGTGGCTACACCTTC.

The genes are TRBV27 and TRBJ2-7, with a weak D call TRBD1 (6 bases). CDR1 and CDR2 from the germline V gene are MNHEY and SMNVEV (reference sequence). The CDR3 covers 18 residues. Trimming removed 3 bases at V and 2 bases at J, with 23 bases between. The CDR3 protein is CASSLGPFRGGQTYEQYF. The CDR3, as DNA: TGTGCCAGCAGTTTGGGGCCGTTCAGGGGTGGCCAAACCTACGAGCAGTACTTC.

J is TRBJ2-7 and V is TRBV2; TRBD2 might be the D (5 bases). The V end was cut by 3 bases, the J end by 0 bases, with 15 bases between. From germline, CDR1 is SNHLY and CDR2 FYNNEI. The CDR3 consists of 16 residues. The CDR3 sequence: CASSEGRRGSSYEQYF. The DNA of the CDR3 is TGTGCCAGCAGTGAGGGTCGTAGAGGGAGCTCCTACGAGCAGTACTTC. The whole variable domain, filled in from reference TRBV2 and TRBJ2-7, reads EPEVTQTPSHQVTQMGQEVILRCVPISNHLYFYWYRQILGQKVEFLVSFYNNEISEKSEIFDDQFSVERPDGSNFTLKIRSTKLEDSAMYFCASSEGRRGSSYEQYFGPGTRLTVT.

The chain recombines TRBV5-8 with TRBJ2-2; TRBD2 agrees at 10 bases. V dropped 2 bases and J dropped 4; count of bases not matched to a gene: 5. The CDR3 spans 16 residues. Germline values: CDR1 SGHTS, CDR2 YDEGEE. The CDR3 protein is CASSFLAGVGTGELFF. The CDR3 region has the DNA TGTGCCAGCAGCTTCCTAGCGGGAGTTGGCACCGGGGAGCTGTTTTTT. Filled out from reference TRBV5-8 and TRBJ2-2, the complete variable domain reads EAGVTQSPTHLIKTRGQQATLRCSPISGHTSVYWYQQALGLGLQFLLWYDEGEERNRGNFPPRFSGRQFPNYSSELNVNALELEDSALYLCASSFLAGVGTGELFFGEGSRLTVL.

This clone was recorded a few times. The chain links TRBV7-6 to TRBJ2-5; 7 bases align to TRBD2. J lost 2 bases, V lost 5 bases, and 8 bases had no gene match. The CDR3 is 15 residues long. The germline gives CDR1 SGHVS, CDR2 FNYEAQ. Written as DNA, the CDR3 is TGTGCCAGCAGCACCAATAGCGGGTCTCAAGAGACCCAGTACTTC. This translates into CASSTNSGSQETQYF.

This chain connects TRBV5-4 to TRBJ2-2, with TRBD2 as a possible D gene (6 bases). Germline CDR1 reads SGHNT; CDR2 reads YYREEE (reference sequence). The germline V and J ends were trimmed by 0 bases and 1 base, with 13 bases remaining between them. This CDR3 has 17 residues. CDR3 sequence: CASSLGRGVGNTGELFF. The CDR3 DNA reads TGTGCCAGCAGCTTGGGCCGCGGGGTCGGGAACACCGGGGAGCTGTTTTTT.